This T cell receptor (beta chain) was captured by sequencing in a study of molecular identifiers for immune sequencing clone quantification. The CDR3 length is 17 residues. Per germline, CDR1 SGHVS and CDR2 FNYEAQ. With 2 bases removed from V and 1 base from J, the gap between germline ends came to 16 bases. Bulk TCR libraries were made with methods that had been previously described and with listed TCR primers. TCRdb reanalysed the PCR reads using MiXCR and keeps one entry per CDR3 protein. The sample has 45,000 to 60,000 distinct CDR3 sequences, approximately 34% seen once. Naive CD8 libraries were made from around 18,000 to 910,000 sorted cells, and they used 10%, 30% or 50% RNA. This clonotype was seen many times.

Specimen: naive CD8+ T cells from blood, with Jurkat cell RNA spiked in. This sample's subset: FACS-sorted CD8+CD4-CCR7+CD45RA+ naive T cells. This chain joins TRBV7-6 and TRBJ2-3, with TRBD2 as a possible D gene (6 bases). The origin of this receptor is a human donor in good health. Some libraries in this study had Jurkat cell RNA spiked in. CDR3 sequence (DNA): TGTGCCAGCAGCTTAACATTTAGGAGGGCGGGCACAGATACGCAGTATTTT. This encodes CASSLTFRRAGTDTQYF.